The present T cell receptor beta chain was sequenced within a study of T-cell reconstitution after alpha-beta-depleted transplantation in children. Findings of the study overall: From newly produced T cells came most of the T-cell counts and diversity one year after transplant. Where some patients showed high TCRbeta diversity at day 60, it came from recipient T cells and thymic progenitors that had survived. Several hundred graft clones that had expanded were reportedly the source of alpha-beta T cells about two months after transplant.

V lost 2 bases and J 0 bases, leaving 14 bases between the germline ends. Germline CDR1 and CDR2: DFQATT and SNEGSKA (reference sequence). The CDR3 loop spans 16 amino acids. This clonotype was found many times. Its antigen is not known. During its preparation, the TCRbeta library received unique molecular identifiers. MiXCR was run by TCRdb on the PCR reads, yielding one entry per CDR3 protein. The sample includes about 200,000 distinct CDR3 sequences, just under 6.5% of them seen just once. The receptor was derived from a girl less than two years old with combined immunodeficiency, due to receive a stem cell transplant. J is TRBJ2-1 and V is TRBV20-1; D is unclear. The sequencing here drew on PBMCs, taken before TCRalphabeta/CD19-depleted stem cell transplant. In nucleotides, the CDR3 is TGCAGTGCTAGACAACTCCTATCATACTCCTACAATGAGCAGTTCTTC. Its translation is CSARQLLSYSYNEQFF.